This TCR beta chain stems from a study of regulatory T cells in long-lasting Graves disease. Findings and limits, study-wide: Whereas nearly 1,000 public clonotypes were shared by new patients, persistent patients shared more, at a few thousand.

The CDR3 runs 14 residues. The J segment lost 4 bases and the V segment lost 8 bases, leaving 4 bases of the junction unmatched. Germline-derived CDR1 and CDR2 are KGHSH and LQKENI. Stated time point: newly diagnosed GD, antithyroid drugs for less than 3 months. Following extraction of RNA from PBMCs, that RNA was used to make the TCR library. This clonotype came up many times. No antigen is known for it. HTBI primers from iRepertoire and Arm-PCR of CDR3 regions yielded the TCR beta libraries. MiXCR, applied by TCRdb to the multiplex PCR reads, yields one record per CDR3 protein. The data show 450,000 to 700,000 distinct CDR3 sequences, less than 15% seen once. These same data were also listed under a study on T cells in Graves' hyperthyroidism and ophthalmopathy. That report notes: Using the HTBI primer set, a first-round RT-PCR was run on the TCR CDR3.

The chain uses TRBV18 and TRBJ2-2, with 10 bases that match TRBD1. The TCR originated in a man aged 30 to 45 with Graves disease. Sample: peripheral blood mononuclear cells (PBMCs), taken at new diagnosis, from a patient treated with antithyroid drugs. The CDR3 sequence is CASPGTGVTGELFF. DNA for the CDR3: TGTGCCAGCCCCGGGACAGGGGTCACCGGGGAGCTGTTTTTT.